Listed below are T cell receptor beta chains from one sample, sequenced in a study of patients and donors after allogeneic stem cell transplantation. TCRdb ran MiXCR on the RT-PCR reads and lists one entry per CDR3 protein. The sample holds hundreds of thousands of distinct CDR3 sequences; 16% are singletons and the top ten take just over 7%. The material sequenced was blood, either unsorted or a sorted T cell fraction (not recorded which). The origin of the receptors is a human donor who was either an allogeneic HSCT recipient or a stem cell or donor lymphocyte infusion donor (not recorded which). It is not recorded whose cells these are; they may come from a transplant donor. CDR3s include the opening cysteine and the closing phenylalanine or tryptophan. The D gene is left open where the match is weak. Clone size is given for some rows only: seen once, a few or many times, or a class if the clone is expanded.

J | length | size | D | V | CDR3 | DNA
TRBJ2-7 | 17 | . | TRBD2 | TRBV6-1 | CASSTLGGLAGIHEQYF | TGTGCCAGCAGTACCCTCGGGGGACTAGCGGGAATACACGAGCAGTACTTC
TRBJ2-7 | 14 | many | TRBD1 | TRBV5-1 | CASSWRTGNYEQYF | TGCGCCAGCAGCTGGAGGACAGGGAACTACGAGCAGTACTTC
TRBJ1-2 | 13 | few | . | TRBV12-3/TRBV12-4 | CASSYGSYYGYTF | TGTGCCAGCAGCTACGGGAGCTACTATGGCTACACCTTC
TRBJ2-1 | 19 | few | TRBD2 | TRBV11-1 | CASSWGDGLAGSSYNEQFF | TGTGCCAGCAGCTGGGGGGACGGACTAGCGGGGAGCTCCTACAATGAGCAGTTCTTC
TRBJ1-1 | 15 | . | . | TRBV2 | CASTPGGLRNTEAFF | TGTGCCAGCACCCCGGGCGGTCTGCGGAACACTGAAGCTTTCTTT
TRBJ1-2 | 13 | . | . | TRBV3-1 | CASSLGLFYGYTF | TGTGCCAGCAGCCTAGGTCTTTTCTATGGCTACACCTTC
TRBJ1-1 | 15 | . | . | TRBV20-1 | CSARAVRAGNTEAFF | TGCAGTGCTAGAGCGGTCCGGGCGGGGAACACTGAAGCTTTCTTT
TRBJ2-1 | 14 | few | . | TRBV9 | CASSVGGRRHEQFF | TGTGCCAGCAGCGTAGGGGGTAGGAGGCATGAGCAGTTCTTC
TRBJ2-2 | 16 | many | . | TRBV5-1 | CASSPPQGGNTGELFF | TGCGCCAGCAGCCCCCCCCAGGGTGGCAACACCGGGGAGCTGTTTTTT
TRBJ1-4 | 13 | many | TRBD1 | TRBV29-1 | CSVSTGGREKLFF | TGCAGCGTTTCGACAGGGGGCCGGGAAAAACTGTTTTTT
TRBJ1-1 | 13 | few | . | TRBV29-1 | CSVLQGVNTEAFF | TGCAGCGTACTACAGGGAGTGAACACTGAAGCTTTCTTT
TRBJ2-7 | 16 | few | . | TRBV12-3/TRBV12-4 | CASSLMLGAASYEQYF | TGTGCCAGCAGTTTAATGCTTGGGGCGGCCTCCTACGAGCAGTACTTC
TRBJ1-1 | 15 | few | . | TRBV24-1 | CATSDAGAHETEAFF | TGTGCCACCAGTGATGCGGGGGCGCATGAGACTGAAGCTTTCTTT
TRBJ2-7 | 14 | few | . | TRBV5-6 | CASSLPASSYEQYF | TGTGCCAGCAGCTTGCCCGCCAGCTCCTACGAGCAGTACTTC
TRBJ1-5 | 15 | . | . | TRBV5-5 | CASSLGQIGDQPQHF | TGTGCCAGCAGCCTGGGACAAATAGGGGATCAGCCCCAGCATTTT
TRBJ1-1 | 15 | . | . | TRBV4-1 | CASSQVFGQNTEAFF | TGCGCCAGCAGCCAAGTTTTTGGGCAGAACACTGAAGCTTTCTTT
TRBJ2-7 | 14 | few | TRBD2 | TRBV9 | CASSRGGSSYEQYF | TGTGCCAGCAGCCGGGGGGGTAGCTCCTACGAGCAGTACTTC
TRBJ2-2 | 15 | . | TRBD1 | TRBV7-9 | CASSLESQGSGELFF | TGTGCCAGCAGCTTAGAGTCACAGGGGTCCGGGGAGCTGTTTTTT
TRBJ1-4 | 19 | few | . | TRBV11-2 | CASSFSLRWRKGTNEKLFF | TGTGCCAGCAGCTTCTCTTTGAGGTGGAGGAAAGGAACTAATGAAAAACTGTTTTTT
TRBJ2-2 | 18 | . | TRBD2 | TRBV11-2 | CASSHHASGTRNTGELFF | TGTGCCAGCAGCCATCATGCTAGCGGAACTAGGAACACCGGGGAGCTGTTTTTT
TRBJ1-3 | 12 | many | . | TRBV12-3/TRBV12-4 | CASSLRGNTIYF | TGTGCCAGCAGTTTGAGGGGGAACACCATATATTTT
TRBJ2-5 | 13 | . | TRBD1 | TRBV2 | CASSVSRGQTQYF | TGTGCCAGCAGTGTGTCCAGGGGGCAGACCCAGTACTTC
TRBJ1-3 | 16 | . | . | TRBV14 | CASSYTSRGYGNTIYF | TGTGCCAGCAGTTATACGTCGAGGGGGTACGGAAACACCATATATTTT
TRBJ2-6 | 14 | . | . | TRBV18 | CASSGASGANVLTF | TGTGCCAGCTCCGGAGCCTCTGGGGCCAACGTCCTGACTTTC
TRBJ2-3 | 15 | few | TRBD2 | TRBV27 | CASSPGPGLLDTQYF | TGTGCCAGCAGTCCAGGGCCGGGACTATTAGATACGCAGTATTTT
TRBJ2-1 | 10 | many | . | TRBV2 | CASGDGKQFF | TGTGCCAGCGGAGACGGGAAGCAGTTCTTC
TRBJ2-7 | 17 | . | TRBD2 | TRBV9 | CASSAGGGFVSSYEQYF | TGTGCCAGCAGCGCCGGGGGGGGATTCGTCAGCTCCTACGAGCAGTACTTC
TRBJ1-1 | 14 | . | . | TRBV6-2/TRBV6-3 | CASSRSKRDTEAFF | TGTGCCAGCAGTAGGAGTAAAAGGGACACTGAAGCTTTCTTT
TRBJ1-2 | 14 | . | . | TRBV19 | CASRPGQGPLFESF | TGTGCCAGTAGACCGGGACAAGGGCCTCTTTTTGAATCCTTC
TRBJ2-1 | 17 | . | TRBD2 | TRBV5-1 | CASSSLRGTSGRSEQFF | TGCGCCAGCAGCTCTCTTCGAGGGACTAGCGGGAGAAGCGAGCAGTTCTTC
TRBJ2-2 | 14 | . | . | TRBV2 | CASMNERNTGELFF | TGTGCCAGCATGAACGAGCGGAACACCGGGGAGCTGTTTTTT